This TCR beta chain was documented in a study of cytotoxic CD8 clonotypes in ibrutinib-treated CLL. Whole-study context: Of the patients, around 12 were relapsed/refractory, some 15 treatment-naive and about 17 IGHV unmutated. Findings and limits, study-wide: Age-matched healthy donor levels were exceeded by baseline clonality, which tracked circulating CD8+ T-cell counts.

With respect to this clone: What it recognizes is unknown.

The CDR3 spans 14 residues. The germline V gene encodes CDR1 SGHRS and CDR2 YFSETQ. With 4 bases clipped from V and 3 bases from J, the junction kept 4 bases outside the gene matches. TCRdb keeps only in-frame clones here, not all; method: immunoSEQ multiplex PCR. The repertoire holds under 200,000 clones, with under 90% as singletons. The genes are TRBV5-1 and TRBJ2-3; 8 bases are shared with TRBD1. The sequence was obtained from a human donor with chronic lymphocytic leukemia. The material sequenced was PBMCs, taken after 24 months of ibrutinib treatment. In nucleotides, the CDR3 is TGCGCCAGCAGCACCGGACAGGGTACAGATACGCAGTATTTT. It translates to CASSTGQGTDTQYF.